This paragraph covers one T cell receptor beta chain sequence. This sample is drawn from a study of early T cells in non-severe SARS-CoV-2 infection. Study in general: The study sequenced bulk RNA from unsorted whole blood, with chains unpaired.

TCRdb re-called the 5' RACE reads through MiXCR, storing one row per CDR3 protein. The sample shows over 70,000 distinct CDR3 sequences, around 15% of them seen only once. CDR1 SGDLS and CDR2 YYNGEE come from the germline V gene. The CDR3 is 12 residues long. With 1 base removed from V and 6 bases from J, the gap between germline ends came to 8 bases. This rearrangement joins TRBV9 to TRBJ2-7, with D tentatively TRBD2 (6 bases). The source of this sequence is an adult who was a healthcare worker with PCR-confirmed SARS-CoV-2 infection or an uninfected control (not recorded which). Specimen: whole blood, collected at baseline. CDR3 bases: TGTGCCAGCAGCGTATTGGGGGGCGAGCAGTACTTC. Amino acids: CASSVLGGEQYF.